This TCR beta chain was observed in a study of cytomegalovirus exposure and HLA in healthy donors. The CDR3 has 12 amino acids. V gave up 6 bases and J gave up 0 bases, with 5 bases separating them. Looked up from germline, CDR1 is MDHEN and CDR2 is SYDVKM. Vbeta (60) and Jbeta (13) primers were used in the PCR. This table comes from immunoSEQ multiplex PCR, and its TCRdb copy is limited to in-frame clones, with some not included. This table has about 160,000 clones, 65% to 80% appearing once. This TCR came from a man younger than 30 in good health and CMV-seropositive. The chain joins TRBV28 to TRBJ1-2, with no clear D. Sequenced material: PBMCs. As DNA, the CDR3 is TGTGCCAGCAGGGCTCCTAACTATGGCTACACCTTC. It encodes CASRAPNYGYTF.